This T cell receptor beta chain originates from a study of CD8+CD57+ T cells in acquired aplastic anemia. At the level of the study: The sorted CD4+ and CD8+ cells yielded an average roughly 3 ug of DNA.

The table lists this clonotype with many counts. Germline V lookup: CDR1 LGHDT, CDR2 YNNKEL (reference sequence). CDR3 length: 17 residues. With 1 base removed from V and 3 bases from J, the gap between germline ends came to 18 bases. For CDR3 and TCR beta VDJ profiling, genomic DNA was the template used. TCRdb re-called the reads through MiXCR, storing one row per CDR3 protein. The sample includes 150,000 or so distinct CDR3 sequences, about 52% of them seen just once. All sequencing subjects had displayed CD8+CD57+ cell expansion on flow cytometry. The clonotype was recovered from a human donor with aplastic anemia. V gene TRBV3-1 combines with J gene TRBJ1-2; the D is unclear. The sequenced sample consisted of sorted CD4+, CD8+, or CD8+CD57+ T cells (not recorded which) from PBMCs. CDR3 DNA: TGTGCCAGCAGCCAAGTTTTCCGGTTCGGCACAGACTATGGCTACACCTTC. This codes for CASSQVFRFGTDYGYTF.